This TCR beta chain was identified during a study of blood T cells in healthy people across ages. The second PCR ran about 6 to 12 cycles with a sample-barcoded 5' primer and J-beta primers. A single record per CDR3 protein comes from TCRdb applying MiXCR to the 5' RACE reads. The repertoire holds over 600,000 distinct CDR3 sequences, with around two fifths as singletons. This clonotype was found a few times. CDR3 size: 13 residues. The V end was cut by 2 bases, the J end by 6 bases, with 11 bases between. The sequence came from a man aged 80 or over in good health. Material for sequencing was blood. This chain joins TRBV12-3 or TRBV12-4 and TRBJ2-7; D is unclear. CDR3 region: CASSLKESGEQYF. The CDR3 coding sequence is TGTGCCAGCAGTTTAAAGGAATCGGGCGAGCAGTACTTC.